This record concerns one T cell receptor (beta chain) sequence. As to time point: peripheral blood 6 weeks after treatment start. TCRdb's table, derived via immunoSEQ multiplex PCR, lists solely in-frame clones and lacks some. Of 20,000 to 25,000 clones listed, approximately 81% are singletons. The data are from a study of PD-L1 blockade in urothelial cancer. Study-wide context: In terms of prior chemotherapy, patients had received 0 to 3 regimens.

V dropped 6 bases and J dropped 11 bases, with 16 bases sitting between them. The CDR3 covers 12 residues. The V gene's germline CDR1 is LNHDA and CDR2 SQIVND (reference sequence). The specimen was PBMCs, collected around atezolizumab (anti-PD-L1) treatment. This sequence originates from a man in his 70s with urothelial cancer. This chain links TRBV19 with TRBJ1-1; a possible D gene is TRBD1 (5 bases). Here the CDR3 reads CASRNPGLKAFF. CDR3 nucleotide sequence: TGTGCCAGTAGGAATCCGGGACTTAAGGCTTTCTTT.